This T cell receptor (beta chain) appears in the sequencing data of a study of T cells in Graves' hyperthyroidism and ophthalmopathy. TCR beta CDR3 sequences were amplified from RNA transcripts. First-round RT-PCR with HTBI primers amplified the TCR CDR3 region. From the multiplex PCR reads, TCRdb called clonotypes with MiXCR, one entry per CDR3 protein. The sample holds about 720,000 distinct CDR3 sequences, over 15% seen once. Trimming took 4 bases from V and 0 from J; bases not matched to a gene: 3. CDR3 length equals 16 residues. Germline CDR1 reads SGHNT; CDR2 reads YYREEE (reference sequence). Sequencing used blood. The receptor was derived from a man between 18 and 29 years old with Graves' hyperthyroidism. The chain links TRBV5-4 to TRBJ2-2; 10 positions match TRBD2. For the CDR3, the DNA is TGTGCCAGCAGCGCCGGACTAGCGGCGAACACCGGGGAGCTGTTTTTT. Translated, it gives CASSAGLAANTGELFF.